Shown below are 30 T cell receptor beta chains from a single sample sequenced in a study of blood T cells in healthy people across ages. The second PCR ran about 6 to 12 cycles with a sample-barcoded 5' primer and J-beta primers. Via MiXCR, TCRdb re-called the 5' RACE reads, giving one row per CDR3 protein. Found here are about 1.6 million distinct CDR3 sequences, 30% to 40% of them singletons; the top ten hold 11%. Material for sequencing was blood. These TCRs come from a woman between 25 and 40 years old in good health.

The rearrangement links TRBV11-2 to TRBJ2-2; possible D gene TRBD2, 6 bases. Between the trimmed V and J ends, which lost 9 bases and 2 bases, there was a span of 13 bases. Germline values: CDR1 SGHAT, CDR2 FQNNGV. The CDR3 totals 14 residues. The CDR3, as DNA: TGTGCCAGTCCCCAGCGGGCTAACACCGGGGAGCTGTTTTTT. Amino acid sequence: CASPQRANTGELFF.

The chain carries TRBV2 and TRBJ2-1; 10 bases agree with TRBD1. The V and J ends lost 5 bases and 5 bases, in that order; junction bases with no gene match: 3. CDR3 length equals 14 residues. From germline, CDR1 is SNHLY and CDR2 FYNNEI. The CDR3 protein is CASSPDRGDNEQFF. As DNA, the CDR3 is TGTGCCAGCAGTCCGGACAGGGGGGACAATGAGCAGTTCTTC.

This clonotype was seen many times. V is TRBV20-1 and J is TRBJ1-1; D is possibly TRBD1 (6 bases). The CDR3 loop spans 12 amino acids. The germline V gene encodes CDR1 DFQATT and CDR2 SNEGSKA (reference sequence). V dropped 5 bases and J dropped 6 bases, with 13 bases sitting between them. CDR3 region: CSAPGDGAEAFF. In nucleotides, the CDR3 is TGCAGTGCTCCAGGGGATGGGGCTGAAGCTTTCTTT.

This clonotype was picked up a small number of times. The rearrangement uses TRBV18 and TRBJ2-3, with D possibly matching TRBD1 (5 bases). Germline-derived CDR1 and CDR2 are KGHSH and LQKENI. The CDR3 runs to 17 residues. Trimming took off 2 bases at V and 5 bases at J, with 20 bases between the two ends. CDR3 protein: CASSPARSRGREDTQYF. CDR3 sequence (DNA): TGTGCCAGCTCACCAGCAAGATCGAGAGGCAGGGAAGATACGCAGTATTTT.

Here the CDR3 DNA reads TGTGCCAGCAGCTTTTCGGCCCCCAGGGCTGAAGCTTTCTTT. Translated, it gives CASSFSAPRAEAFF. The gene calls are TRBV11-2 and TRBJ1-1; possibly TRBD1 for D (5 bases). The CDR3 is 14 amino acids. Trimming removed 3 bases from V and 6 bases from J, with 14 bases in between. Per germline, CDR1 SGHAT and CDR2 FQNNGV.

The chain couples TRBV20-1 to TRBJ2-2; D remains ambiguous. Trimming cost V 0 bases and J 2 bases, with 13 bases left between them. The CDR3 is 16 amino acids. Germline V gene lookup returns CDR1 DFQATT and CDR2 SNEGSKA (reference sequence). The CDR3 DNA reads TGCAGTGCTAGAGATCCGACAAGGAGCAACACCGGGGAGCTGTTTTTT. It translates to CSARDPTRSNTGELFF.

In regard to this clonotype: A read error may produce the germline difference seen at one junction end. The V and J genes are TRBV12-3 or TRBV12-4 and TRBJ2-1; 11 nucleotides align to TRBD2. The CDR3 is made up of 14 amino acids. The DNA of the CDR3 is TGTGCCAGCAGTTTAGTAGCGGGAGGGCGTGAGGAGTTCTTC. Its protein is CASSLVAGGREEFF.

The genes are TRBV4-1 and TRBJ2-1; 9 nucleotides agree with TRBD1. This CDR3 has 19 residues. V trimming: 2 bases; J trimming: 4 bases; junction bases outside the gene matches: 15. CDR1 and CDR2 from the germline V gene are MGHRA and YSYEKL. The CDR3 here is CASSQPLLIRTGEYNEQFF. The CDR3 DNA follows: TGCGCCAGCAGCCAACCCCTGTTGATCCGGACAGGGGAGTACAATGAGCAGTTCTTC.

The CDR3: CASSLRGSRANVLTF. DNA of the CDR3: TGTGCCAGCAGTTTACGAGGGTCTAGGGCCAACGTCCTGACTTTC. The chain joins TRBV28 to TRBJ2-6, with D possibly being TRBD2 (5 bases). The CDR3 covers 15 residues. Germline loops: CDR1 MDHEN, CDR2 SYDVKM. V dropped 2 bases and J dropped 5 bases, with 10 bases sitting between them. The full variable domain, rest sourced from reference TRBV28 and TRBJ2-6, is DVKVTQSSRYLVKRTGEKVFLECVQDMDHENMFWYRQDPGLGLRLIYFSYDVKMKEKGDIPEGYSVSREKKERFSLILESASTNQTSMYLCASSLRGSRANVLTFGAGSRLTVL.

This rearrangement joins TRBV18 to TRBJ2-3; 9 bases fit TRBD1. This CDR3 contains 18 residues. Germline V gene sequence: CDR1 KGHSH, CDR2 LQKENI. V lost 6 bases to trimming and J lost 2 bases; unmatched junction nucleotides: 15. This CDR3 reads CASSWGLTGTGNTDTQYF. CDR3 DNA: TGTGCCAGCTCTTGGGGTCTAACCGGGACAGGGAACACAGATACGCAGTATTTT.

The chain is built from TRBV12-3 or TRBV12-4 and TRBJ1-2; D is undetermined. CDR3 length equals 13 residues. Trimming cost V 3 bases and J 6 bases, with 11 bases left between them. The DNA of the CDR3 is TGTGCCAGCAGTTTTGCAAGGGCTCATGGCTACACCTTC. This sequence encodes CASSFARAHGYTF.

The CDR3 loop reads CASSFRLNTGELFF. CDR3 DNA sequence: TGTGCCAGCAGCTTTCGTCTGAACACCGGGGAGCTGTTTTTT. The chain combines TRBV7-2 with TRBJ2-2; D ambiguous. Germline-derived CDR1 and CDR2 are SGHTA and FQGNSA. The V end lost 3 bases, the J end lost 1 base, and 6 bases lay between the germline ends. The CDR3 totals 14 residues.

Details on this clonotype: Mismatch with germline at one junction end may stem from a read error. J is TRBJ2-6 and V is TRBV4-2; no reliable D call. The CDR3 length is 19 residues. CDR1 is LGHNA and CDR2 is YNFKEQ in the germline V gene. DNA of the CDR3: TGTGCCAGCAGCCAAGATATCCTTAACCCCCCCTCTGGGACCAACGTCCTGACTTTC. Translated, it gives CASSQDILNPPSGTNVLTF.

CDR3: CASTSCHRSNQPQHF. As DNA, the CDR3 is TGTGCCAGCACCTCGTGCCACCGTAGCAATCAGCCCCAGCATTTT. V is TRBV7-4 and J is TRBJ1-5; no reliable D call. Germline-derived CDR1 and CDR2 are SGHVT and SQSDAQ. V shed 7 bases and J shed 0 bases, with 13 bases lying between them. CDR3 length: 15 residues.

This clonotype was seen many times. This chain joins TRBV20-1 and TRBJ2-5; 16 nucleotides agree with TRBD2. This CDR3 comprises 15 residues. The germline V gene has CDR1 DFQATT and CDR2 SNEGSKA (reference sequence). J gave up 4 bases and V 6 bases, and 5 bases lay outside the gene matches. The CDR3 nucleotides are TGCAGTGCCGGGACTAGCGGGAGGGCCGGAGAGACCCAGTACTTC. This encodes CSAGTSGRAGETQYF.

This clonotype showed up just a few times. This rearrangement joins TRBV29-1 to TRBJ1-2; perhaps TRBD1 as D (6 bases). The V gene lost 0 bases and the J gene lost 7 bases, with 15 bases spanning the gap. The CDR3 loop spans 14 amino acids. CDR1 SQVTM and CDR2 ANQGSEA come from the germline V gene. The CDR3 DNA follows: TGCAGCGTTGAAGATCCGGGGACACCCTTTGGCTACACCTTC. Translated: CSVEDPGTPFGYTF.

The chain employs TRBV29-1 and TRBJ2-5; either TRBD1 or TRBD2 may supply D (5 bases each). V was shortened by 3 bases and J by 4 bases, with 9 bases between the two germline ends. The CDR3 extends over 12 amino acids. Germline V gene sequence: CDR1 SQVTM, CDR2 ANQGSEA. The CDR3: CSVDHGAETQYF. The CDR3 DNA is TGCAGCGTTGATCACGGGGCAGAGACCCAGTACTTC.

This chain connects TRBV5-1 to TRBJ2-1; 7 bases align to TRBD2. Per germline, CDR1 SGHRS and CDR2 YFSETQ. Trimming took 0 bases from V and 9 from J; bases not matched to a gene: 12. This CDR3 comprises 16 residues. CDR3 residues: CASSLGGSAGGGEQFF. DNA for the CDR3: TGCGCCAGCAGCTTGGGGGGCTCCGCCGGCGGGGGTGAGCAGTTCTTC.

This sequence joins TRBV29-1 and TRBJ2-7; TRBD2 is a possible D gene (5 bases). The CDR3 extends over 14 amino acids. V dropped 4 bases and J dropped 0 bases, with 13 bases sitting between them. Germline CDR1 reads SQVTM; CDR2 reads ANQGSEA. This chain's CDR3 is CSVVPLRGSYEQYF. The CDR3 DNA reads as TGCAGCGTTGTCCCCCTCCGGGGCTCCTACGAGCAGTACTTC.

This chain joins TRBV19 and TRBJ2-3; D unresolved. V was clipped by 5 bases and J by 5 bases, with 20 bases between them. The CDR3 spans 16 residues. Germline V lookup: CDR1 LNHDA, CDR2 SQIVND (reference sequence). The CDR3: CASSPPGLPVEDTQYF. The CDR3 DNA follows: TGTGCCAGTAGTCCACCAGGTCTCCCGGTGGAAGATACGCAGTATTTT.

The sample holds a few counts of this clonotype. J is TRBJ2-7 and V is TRBV20-1; no clear D. Germline V lookup: CDR1 DFQATT, CDR2 SNEGSKA (reference sequence). V was pared by 5 bases and J by 4 bases, with 12 bases between. The CDR3 is 12 residues long. DNA of the CDR3: TGCAGTGCTCCCGGGCCGGTATACGAGCAGTACTTC. This codes for CSAPGPVYEQYF.

This clonotype has a handful of counts. This sequence joins TRBV5-1 and TRBJ2-7; TRBD1 agrees at 9 bases. The CDR3 totals 16 residues. Trimming at V came to 2 bases and at J to 4 bases, leaving 10 bases not matched to a gene. The V gene's germline CDR1 is SGHRS and CDR2 YFSETQ. DNA of the CDR3: TGCGCCAGCAGCTTCGGAACAGGGGGCGACTTATACGAGCAGTACTTC. Translation gives CASSFGTGGDLYEQYF.

Note on this clonotype: This could be a read error, since a much larger clone is one nucleotide away. The J gene is TRBJ2-7, the V gene TRBV12-3 or TRBV12-4; 9 bases fit TRBD2. The CDR3 length is 14 residues. The CDR3 DNA is TGTGCCGGCAGTCCAGCGGGAGGTTTCTACGAGCAGTACTTC. It yields the protein CAGSPAGGFYEQYF.

This chain joins TRBV6-6 and TRBJ1-1; maybe TRBD1 (5 bases). Germline-derived CDR1 and CDR2 are MNHNY and SVGAGI (reference sequence). The CDR3 has 13 residues. The ends were cut back, 2 bases at V and 5 bases at J, with 9 bases in the middle. This CDR3 is CASSYREGTEAFF. The CDR3 nucleotides are TGTGCCAGCAGTTACAGGGAGGGGACTGAAGCTTTCTTT.

This chain joins TRBV20-1 and TRBJ2-1; D is possibly TRBD1 (5 bases). The CDR3 length is 13 residues. CDR1 is DFQATT, CDR2 SNEGSKA, per germline (reference sequence). The CDR3 region is CSRSRGVYNEQFF. The CDR3 coding sequence is TGCAGCAGAAGTAGGGGCGTCTACAATGAGCAGTTCTTC.

The CDR3 region has the DNA TGTGCCAGCATCGCGGGGACTGAAGCTTTCTTT. This translates into CASIAGTEAFF. The chain recombines TRBV6-1 with TRBJ1-1; D remains unclear. V was cut by 7 bases and J by 5 bases, with 8 bases left in between. Germline-derived CDR1 and CDR2 are MNHNS and SASEGT. The CDR3 loop spans 11 amino acids.

The chain has TRBV5-1 and TRBJ2-5; possibly TRBD2 for D (5 bases). From germline, CDR1 is SGHRS and CDR2 YFSETQ. The V and J ends lost 0 bases and 4 bases respectively, with 13 bases between them. This CDR3 spans 15 amino acids. CDR3 in amino acids: CASSLDSKEGETQYF. CDR3 in DNA: TGCGCCAGCAGCTTGGACAGTAAAGAGGGAGAGACCCAGTACTTC.

This chain links TRBV10-3 with TRBJ1-1; a possible D gene is TRBD1 (6 bases). The CDR3 has 14 amino acids. Germline values: CDR1 ENHRY, CDR2 SYGVKD. With 8 bases removed from V and 7 bases from J, the gap between germline ends came to 20 bases. Here the CDR3 reads CAIQPGQLADEAFF. DNA of the CDR3: TGTGCCATCCAACCGGGACAACTGGCGGATGAAGCTTTCTTT.

This chain links TRBV12-3 or TRBV12-4 with TRBJ2-5; 8 bases line up with TRBD2. The ends lost 6 bases at V and 2 bases at J; junction bases unmatched: 8. This CDR3 has 15 amino acids. CDR3 nucleotide sequence: TGTGCCAGCAGATTGACTAGCGTACCTCAAGAGACCCAGTACTTC. Its translation is CASRLTSVPQETQYF.

This rearrangement joins TRBV2 to TRBJ2-7, with D unresolved. The ends were cut back, 4 bases at V and 2 bases at J, with 9 bases in the middle. The CDR3 extends over 13 amino acids. The germline gives CDR1 SNHLY, CDR2 FYNNEI. CDR3 amino acids: CASSGLLPYEQYF. The CDR3 DNA sequence: TGTGCCAGCAGTGGTCTCCTACCCTACGAGCAGTACTTC. The entire variable domain, with the rest obtained from reference TRBV2 and TRBJ2-7, is as follows: EPEVTQTPSHQVTQMGQEVILRCVPISNHLYFYWYRQILGQKVEFLVSFYNNEISEKSEIFDDQFSVERPDGSNFTLKIRSTKLEDSAMYFCASSGLLPYEQYFGPGTRLTVT.